A single sample gave rise to the 13 T cell receptor beta chains below, sequenced in a study of blood T cell repertoires in COVID-19. Profiled with immunoSEQ multiplex PCR; TCRdb holds only in-frame clones, not every one. This sample has about 98,000 clones, with around 86% found just once. Sequenced input: peripheral blood. These receptors all come from a man over 45 with acute or convalescent COVID-19.

V and J are TRBV27 and TRBJ1-2, with a possible D match to TRBD1 (5 bases). Trimming took 3 bases from V and 5 from J, leaving 13 bases between them. The germline gives CDR1 MNHEY, CDR2 SMNVEV (reference sequence). There are 14 residues in the CDR3. CDR3 protein: CASSFEGRGYGYTF. CDR3 nucleotide sequence: TGTGCCAGCAGTTTTGAGGGGAGGGGATATGGCTACACCTTC.

The chain employs TRBV10-3 and TRBJ2-6, with D perhaps matching TRBD1 (6 bases). Germline-derived CDR1 and CDR2 are ENHRY and SYGVKD. V gave up 1 base and J gave up 0 bases, with 13 bases separating them. The CDR3 sequence is 18 residues long. The chain's CDR3 is CAISEWGDRPSGANVLTF. The CDR3 coding sequence is TGTGCCATCAGTGAGTGGGGAGACAGGCCCTCTGGGGCCAACGTCCTGACTTTC.

V usage is TRBV10-3 and J usage is TRBJ2-7, with a possible D match to TRBD1 (6 bases). V was clipped by 5 bases and J by 2 bases, with 13 bases between them. CDR3 length: 14 amino acids. Germline values: CDR1 ENHRY, CDR2 SYGVKD. The CDR3 DNA is TGTGCCATCAGTCCCGGGACACCAACCTACGAGCAGTACTTC. As protein: CAISPGTPTYEQYF.

The chain carries TRBV15 and TRBJ2-5, with D maybe TRBD1 (5 bases). Germline CDR1 reads LNHNV; CDR2 reads YYDKDF (reference sequence). V dropped 0 bases and J dropped 5 bases, with 10 bases sitting between them. The CDR3 sequence is 14 residues long. The CDR3 DNA is TGTGCCACCAGCAGAGATAAGGGGTTTGAGACCCAGTACTTC. Translating gives CATSRDKGFETQYF.

The genes are TRBV24-1 and TRBJ1-2, with 9 bases matching TRBD1. This CDR3 has 17 amino acids. Losses at the gene ends were 1 base for V and 5 bases for J; bases not matched to a gene: 10. Germline loops: CDR1 KGHDR, CDR2 SFDVKD. The CDR3 region is CATSDFHSGTGLYGYTF. The DNA of the CDR3 is TGTGCCACCAGTGATTTCCACTCCGGGACAGGGTTATATGGCTACACCTTC.

This clone was recorded once. CDR3 in amino acids: CASSPRGVREKLFF. CDR3 sequence (DNA): TGTGCCAGCAGTCCTCGGGGGGTTCGCGAAAAACTGTTTTTT. The chain combines TRBV25-1 with TRBJ1-4, with D possibly matching TRBD1 (5 bases). The CDR3 contains 14 residues. The germline gives CDR1 MGHDK, CDR2 SYGVNS. V was trimmed by 5 bases and J by 8 bases, leaving 15 bases between them.

This clone has just a few counts. The rearrangement uses TRBV7-2 and TRBJ1-2; 8 nucleotides line up with TRBD1. The germline gives CDR1 SGHTA, CDR2 FQGNSA. The trim removed 6 bases at V and 0 bases at J, leaving 6 bases unmatched. CDR3 length: 15 residues. The CDR3 is CASRDRVSSNYGYTF. The CDR3 nucleotides read TGTGCCAGCAGGGACAGGGTGAGCTCTAACTATGGCTACACCTTC. The full variable domain, rest sourced from reference TRBV7-2 and TRBJ1-2, is GAGVSQSPSNKVTEKGKDVELRCDPISGHTALYWYRQSLGQGLEFLIYFQGNSAPDKSGLPSDRFSAERTGGSVSTLTIQRTQQEDSAVYLCASRDRVSSNYGYTFGSGTRLTVV.

The genes are TRBV3-1 (or the pseudogene TRBV3-2) and TRBJ1-3, with 9 bases matching TRBD1. V gave up 3 bases and J gave up 4 bases; unmatched junction bases: 4. Per germline, CDR1 LGHDT and CDR2 YNNKEL (reference sequence). This CDR3 spans 15 amino acids. DNA for the CDR3: TGTGCCAGCAGCCAGCGCGGACAGGGGGGAAACACCATATATTTT. This sequence encodes CASSQRGQGGNTIYF.

A few counts support this clone. The chain is built from TRBV16 and TRBJ1-3; D not resolved. This CDR3 has 16 residues. Per the germline V gene, CDR1 is KGHSY and CDR2 is FQNENV. V was clipped by 0 bases and J by 4 bases, with 13 bases between them. The DNA for the CDR3 is TGTGCCAGCAGCCAATCGGTCGGGGAATTGGGAAACACCATATATTTT. Translated: CASSQSVGELGNTIYF.

The chain has TRBV11-3 and TRBJ2-1, with 9 bases identical to TRBD1. Trimming removed 5 bases from V and 6 bases from J; junction bases left unmatched: 11. The germline V gene has CDR1 SGHNT and CDR2 YENEEA. The length of the CDR3 is 16 residues. CDR3 region: CASSLTWGQGLNEQFF. In DNA, the CDR3 is TGTGCCAGCAGCCTTACCTGGGGACAGGGCCTCAATGAGCAGTTCTTC. Using reference TRBV11-3 and TRBJ2-1 for the parts outside the CDR3, the full variable domain is EAGVVQSPRYKIIEKKQPVAFWCNPISGHNTLYWYLQNLGQGPELLIRYENEEAVDDSQLPKDRFSAERLKGVDSTLKIQPAELGDSAVYLCASSLTWGQGLNEQFFGPGTRLTVL.

The V gene is TRBV20-1, the J gene TRBJ2-4; 8 bases map to TRBD1. The junction had 6 bases not matched to a gene; V was cut back by 3 bases and J by 2 bases. The CDR3 length is 15 residues. CDR1 is DFQATT, CDR2 SNEGSKA, per germline (reference sequence). CDR3 in amino acids: CSASAGGATKNIQYF. The CDR3 DNA sequence: TGCAGTGCTAGTGCAGGGGGCGCAACCAAAAACATTCAGTACTTC.

The chain is built from TRBV13 and TRBJ2-1, with D possibly TRBD2 on 7 matching bases. V shed 5 bases and J shed 10 bases, with 21 bases lying between them. The CDR3 is 15 residues long. Germline V gives CDR1 PRHDT, CDR2 FYEKMQ (reference sequence). The CDR3 here is CASSHEGGRPGEQFF. CDR3 bases: TGTGCCAGCAGCCACGAGGGGGGGAGGCCAGGGGAGCAGTTCTTC.

The chain employs TRBV6-5 and TRBJ1-4, with D possibly TRBD1 on 5 matching bases. This CDR3 comprises 13 residues. Germline loops: CDR1 MNHEY, CDR2 SVGAGI. With 6 bases removed from V and 4 bases from J, the gap between germline ends came to 9 bases. The chain's CDR3 is CASRGQLNEKLFF. CDR3 DNA sequence: TGTGCCAGCAGGGGGCAGCTTAATGAAAAACTGTTTTTT.